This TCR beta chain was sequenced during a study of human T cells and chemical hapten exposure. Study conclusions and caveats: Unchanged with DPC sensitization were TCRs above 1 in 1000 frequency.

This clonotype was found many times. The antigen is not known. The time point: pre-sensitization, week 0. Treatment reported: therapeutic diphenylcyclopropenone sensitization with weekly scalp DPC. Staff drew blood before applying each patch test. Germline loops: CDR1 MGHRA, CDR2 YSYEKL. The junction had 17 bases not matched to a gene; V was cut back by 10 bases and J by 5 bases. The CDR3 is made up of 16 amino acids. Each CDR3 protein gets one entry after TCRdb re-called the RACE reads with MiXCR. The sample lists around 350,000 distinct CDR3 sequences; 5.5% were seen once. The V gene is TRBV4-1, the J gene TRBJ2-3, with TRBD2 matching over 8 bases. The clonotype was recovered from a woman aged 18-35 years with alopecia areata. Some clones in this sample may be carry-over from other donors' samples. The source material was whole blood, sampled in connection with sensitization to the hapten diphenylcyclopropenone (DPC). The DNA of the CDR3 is TGCGCCACCTCAGGGTCCGGGGGGGCCAGAGGAGATACGCAGTATTTT. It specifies CATSGSGGARGDTQYF.